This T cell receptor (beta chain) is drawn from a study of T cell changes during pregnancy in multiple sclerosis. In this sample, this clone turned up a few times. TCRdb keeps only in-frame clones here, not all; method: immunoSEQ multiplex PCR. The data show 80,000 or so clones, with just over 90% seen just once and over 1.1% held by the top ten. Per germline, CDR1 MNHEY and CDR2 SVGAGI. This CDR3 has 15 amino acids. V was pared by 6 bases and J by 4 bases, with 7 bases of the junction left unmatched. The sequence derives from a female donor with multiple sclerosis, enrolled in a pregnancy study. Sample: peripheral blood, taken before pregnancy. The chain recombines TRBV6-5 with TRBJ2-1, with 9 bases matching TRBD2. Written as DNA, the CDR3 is TGTGCCAGCAGCCCAAGCGGGGGGCCGTACAATGAGCAGTTCTTC. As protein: CASSPSGGPYNEQFF.